This T cell receptor (beta chain) was identified in a study of cytomegalovirus exposure and HLA in healthy donors. In the case of this clone: The antigen remains undetermined.

Points from the study as a whole: A later analysis, which compared TCR beta chains of equal frequency, found the HLA-associated ones more clonally expanded. Among immune exposure information, only CMV serostatus was available. Confirmation was obtained in vitro that a few CMV-associated chains are specific for CMV antigens.

PCR was performed using 60 Vbeta and 13 Jbeta primers. Assay: immunoSEQ multiplex PCR; the TCRdb copy retains only in-frame clones and omits some. Its table lists 85,000 or so clones. Germline CDR1 reads MDHEN; CDR2 reads SYDVKM. The V end lost 6 bases, the J end lost 3 bases, and 9 bases lay between the germline ends. This CDR3 contains 12 residues. The material sequenced was PBMCs. This chain joins TRBV28 and TRBJ2-7; D unresolved. The receptor comes from a woman in her 30s in good health and CMV-seronegative. CDR3 bases: TGTGCCAGCAGCCGAACTGACTACGAGCAGTACTTC. The encoded protein is CASSRTDYEQYF.